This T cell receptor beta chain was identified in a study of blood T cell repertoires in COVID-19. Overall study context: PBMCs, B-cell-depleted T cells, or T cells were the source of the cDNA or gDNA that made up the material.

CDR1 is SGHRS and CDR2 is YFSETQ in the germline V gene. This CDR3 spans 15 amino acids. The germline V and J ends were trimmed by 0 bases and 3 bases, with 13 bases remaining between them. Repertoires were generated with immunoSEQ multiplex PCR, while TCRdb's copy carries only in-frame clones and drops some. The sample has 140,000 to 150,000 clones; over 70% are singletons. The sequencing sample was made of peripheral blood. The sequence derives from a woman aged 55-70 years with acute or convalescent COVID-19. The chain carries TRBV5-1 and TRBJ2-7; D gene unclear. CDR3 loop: CASSLAPTNRYEQYF. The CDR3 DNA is TGCGCCAGCAGCTTGGCACCTACTAACCGCTACGAGCAGTACTTC. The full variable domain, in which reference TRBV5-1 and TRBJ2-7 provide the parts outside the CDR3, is KAGVTQTPRYLIKTRGQQVTLSCSPISGHRSVSWYQQTPGQGLQFLFEYFSETQRNKGNFPGRFSGRQFSNSRSEMNVSTLELGDSALYLCASSLAPTNRYEQYFGPGTRLTVT.